A single sample gave rise to the 28 T cell receptor beta chains below, sequenced in a study of response to subunit inactivated influenza vaccine. From the RT-PCR reads, TCRdb called clonotypes with MiXCR, one entry per CDR3 protein. The sample lists about 500,000 distinct CDR3 sequences; approximately 15% were seen once. The source was CD4+ T cells sorted from PBMCs, collected less than 30 months after vaccination. The receptors originated from a man in his fifties or sixties who received an inactivated influenza vaccine.

The table lists this clonotype with a few counts. The genes are TRBV5-1 and TRBJ2-1; 14 bases line up with TRBD2. Per germline, CDR1 SGHRS and CDR2 YFSETQ. This CDR3 is built from 16 residues. V lost 4 bases and J lost 8; bases outside the gene matches: 8. DNA for the CDR3: TGCGCCAGCAGCGCACGCCCGGGACTAGCGGGAGATGAGCAGTTCTTC. This codes for CASSARPGLAGDEQFF.

This chain connects TRBV10-3 to TRBJ2-2, with TRBD2 matching over 11 bases. V shed 4 bases and J 6 bases; nucleotides not matched to a gene: 4. The CDR3 is made up of 15 amino acids. In germline, CDR1 is ENHRY, CDR2 SYGVKD. CDR3 sequence (DNA): TGTGCCATCAGTGCTAGCGGGGGGCTGTCCGGGGAGCTGTTTTTT. It is translated as CAISASGGLSGELFF.

This clonotype has a handful of counts. The chain is built from TRBV3-1 and TRBJ2-3; D unclear. The ends were cut back, 1 base at V and 0 bases at J, with 11 bases in the middle. CDR3 size: 16 residues. In germline, CDR1 is LGHDT, CDR2 YNNKEL (reference sequence). The CDR3 spells CASSQGWTTSTDTQYF. The CDR3 bases are TGTGCCAGCAGCCAAGGGTGGACGACTAGCACAGATACGCAGTATTTT.

DNA for the CDR3: TGCTCCACCCAAGCGGGAGGTGGAGAGACCCAGTACTTC. As protein: CSTQAGGGETQYF. The chain uses TRBV5-1 and TRBJ2-5, with 9 nucleotides matching TRBD2. Per the germline V gene, CDR1 is SGHRS and CDR2 is YFSETQ. The CDR3 consists of 13 residues.

In this sample, this clonotype turned up a few times. This sequence joins TRBV20-1 and TRBJ2-3; maybe TRBD2 (6 bases). CDR1 and CDR2 (germline): DFQATT, SNEGSKA (reference sequence). Deletions cut 4 bases from V and 10 bases from J, with 15 bases between. This CDR3 is built from 12 residues. This CDR3 is CSATGRAGPQYF. CDR3 in DNA: TGCAGTGCTACCGGACGGGCGGGGCCGCAGTATTTT.

The J gene is TRBJ2-3, the V gene TRBV9; weak D call: TRBD1 (6 bases). The CDR3 covers 15 residues. With 3 bases removed from V and 0 bases from J, the gap between germline ends came to 11 bases. Germline V lookup: CDR1 SGDLS, CDR2 YYNGEE. The CDR3 DNA sequence: TGTGCCAGCAGCGACGGGACACATAGCACAGATACGCAGTATTTT. This gives the protein CASSDGTHSTDTQYF.

This clonotype has more than one count but fewer than ten. This chain connects TRBV4-3 to TRBJ1-2; D not resolved. Germline V CDR1 and CDR2: LGHNA, YSLEER. The CDR3 covers 15 residues. V was trimmed by 0 bases and J by 0 bases, leaving 8 bases between them. CDR3 sequence (DNA): TGCGCCAGCAGCCAAGATGGAGGCGCTAACTATGGCTACACCTTC. As protein: CASSQDGGANYGYTF.

The V and J genes are TRBV20-1 and TRBJ1-4; tentative D call: TRBD1 (6 bases). Germline assignment: CDR1 DFQATT and CDR2 SNEGSKA (reference sequence). V was clipped by 2 bases and J by 8 bases, with 24 bases between them. This CDR3 comprises 17 residues. CDR3 loop: CSARSHLRGPKGEKLFF. For the CDR3, the DNA is TGCAGTGCTAGAAGCCACCTCCGGGGGCCAAAAGGCGAAAAACTGTTTTTT.

To note about this clonotype: The CDR3 does not close with the conserved phenylalanine or tryptophan, likely indicating a read error. This chain connects TRBV20-1 to TRBJ2-3; 8 nucleotides agree with TRBD1. The CDR3 has 15 residues. Trimming cost V 5 bases and J 1 base; bases outside gene matches: 8. Germline CDR1 DFQATT, CDR2 SNEGSKA (reference sequence). The CDR3 reads CSACPPGQGTDTQYS. The CDR3 bases are TGCAGTGCTTGCCCCCCGGGACAGGGCACAGATACGCAGTATTCT.

In this sample, this clonotype turned up a few times. The CDR3 is CASSQAQVLGEKLFF. The CDR3 bases are TGCGCCAGCAGCCAAGCGCAGGTCCTCGGTGAAAAACTGTTTTTT. This chain links TRBV4-1 with TRBJ1-4; D call uncertain. Trimming pared 1 base from V and 7 bases from J, leaving 13 bases between. This CDR3 comprises 15 residues. Germline V gene lookup returns CDR1 MGHRA and CDR2 YSYEKL.

This clonotype was picked up a small number of times. The rearrangement links TRBV20-1 to TRBJ1-6, with D uncertain. The V and J ends lost 0 bases and 7 bases respectively, with 13 bases between them. The CDR3 contains 15 residues. Germline loops: CDR1 DFQATT, CDR2 SNEGSKA (reference sequence). The CDR3 is CSARDHGGSNSPLHF. CDR3 sequence (DNA): TGCAGTGCTAGAGATCACGGAGGATCCAATTCACCCCTCCACTTT.

There are a few counts of this clonotype. This sequence joins TRBV6-5 and TRBJ2-1, with D tentatively TRBD1 (6 bases). CDR1 and CDR2 (germline): MNHEY, SVGAGI. V lost 1 base and J 8 bases, leaving 15 bases between the germline ends. The CDR3 sequence is 15 residues long. CDR3 sequence: CASSYFGTPEDEQFF. The CDR3 DNA sequence: TGTGCCAGCAGTTACTTCGGGACACCTGAGGATGAGCAGTTCTTC.

V gene TRBV5-1 combines with J gene TRBJ2-7; D may match TRBD1 or TRBD2 (6 bases each). This CDR3 region has 23 residues. Trimming took 0 bases from V and 5 from J, leaving 39 bases between them. From germline, CDR1 is SGHRS and CDR2 YFSETQ. For the CDR3, the DNA is TGCGCCAGCAGCTTGGCTGGGGGGCTCACAGTTCCCGGGGAAAAGTTAACACCCAACGAGCAGTACTTC. Its protein product is CASSLAGGLTVPGEKLTPNEQYF.

V is TRBV9 and J is TRBJ2-5, with TRBD1 matching 8 bases. The length of the CDR3 is 14 residues. Germline V gives CDR1 SGDLS, CDR2 YYNGEE. The trim removed 4 bases at V and 5 bases at J, leaving 7 bases unmatched. DNA for the CDR3: TGTGCCAGCAGCCCAGACAGGGGAAGCGAGACCCAGTACTTC. Protein sequence: CASSPDRGSETQYF.

This clonotype showed up just a few times. The junction does not match germline at one end; this may be a read error. The gene calls are TRBV5-1 and TRBJ1-1; 10 bases agree with TRBD1. Germline V CDR1 and CDR2: SGHRS, YFSETQ. The CDR3 totals 18 residues. In DNA form, the CDR3 reads TGCGCCAGCAGCGCCACACCGGGACAGGGGAAAATGAACACTGAAGCTTCCTTT. It yields the protein CASSATPGQGKMNTEASF.

The chain links TRBV6-2 or TRBV6-3 to TRBJ2-3, with 12 bases lining up with TRBD2. With V trimmed by 0 bases and J by 5 bases, 3 bases remained unmatched. The length of the CDR3 is 16 residues. Per germline, CDR1 MNHEY and CDR2 SVGEGT. CDR3 sequence: CASSYSRGLAGDTQYF. DNA of the CDR3: TGTGCCAGCAGTTACTCCCGGGGACTAGCGGGAGATACGCAGTATTTT.

This clonotype has a count of ten or more. DNA of the CDR3: TGCGCCAGCAGCCTGGAGACAGGGGCCACTGAAGCTTTCTTT. Amino acid sequence: CASSLETGATEAFF. The rearrangement joins TRBV5-1 to TRBJ1-1, with 8 nucleotides matching TRBD1. The germline V gene has CDR1 SGHRS and CDR2 YFSETQ. CDR3 length: 14 residues. Trimming at V came to 4 bases and at J to 4 bases, leaving 6 bases not matched to a gene.

This clonotype was detected only a few times. The gene calls are TRBV6-5 and TRBJ2-7; the match to TRBD2 covers 8 bases. J gave up 7 bases and V 6 bases, and 20 bases lay outside the gene matches. The germline V gene has CDR1 MNHEY and CDR2 SVGAGI. The CDR3 is 17 amino acids. The CDR3, as DNA: TGTGCCAGCAGCACTCGACGGGGGGGCCGACGAGGGGAGGAGCAGTACTTC. Encoded protein: CASSTRRGGRRGEEQYF.

This clonotype turned up a few times. V and J are TRBV28 and TRBJ2-4; D not resolved. This CDR3 has 11 residues. With 5 bases removed from V and 9 bases from J, the gap between germline ends came to 8 bases. Looked up from germline, CDR1 is MDHEN and CDR2 is SYDVKM. For the CDR3, the DNA is TGTGCCAGCAGTCCACCGGGCATTCAGTACTTC. Protein product: CASSPPGIQYF. Filled out from reference TRBV28 and TRBJ2-4, the complete variable domain reads DVKVTQSSRYLVKRTGEKVFLECVQDMDHENMFWYRQDPGLGLRLIYFSYDVKMKEKGDIPEGYSVSREKKERFSLILESASTNQTSMYLCASSPPGIQYFGAGTRLSVL.

There are a few counts of this clonotype. This rearrangement joins TRBV5-1 to TRBJ2-5; TRBD1 agrees at 8 bases. Unmatched junction bases numbered 1, after V lost 0 bases and J lost 0 bases. The CDR3 contains 15 residues. CDR1 SGHRS and CDR2 YFSETQ come from the germline V gene. The CDR3 here is CASSLDRGYQETQYF. CDR3 nucleotides: TGCGCCAGCAGCTTGGACAGGGGGTACCAAGAGACCCAGTACTTC.

This clonotype came up a few times. The chain couples TRBV5-8 to TRBJ2-3; D is uncertain. Germline CDR1 and CDR2: SGHTS and YDEGEE. Trimming took 1 base from V and 0 from J, leaving 12 bases between them. This CDR3 spans 16 amino acids. The CDR3 spells CASSLLVGASTDTQYF. The CDR3 DNA reads as TGTGCCAGCAGCTTGCTGGTGGGTGCCAGCACAGATACGCAGTATTTT.

The chain combines TRBV5-1 with TRBJ2-7, with TRBD1 matching over 8 bases. The junction had 6 bases not matched to a gene; V was cut back by 2 bases and J by 2 bases. The CDR3 is 15 amino acids. The germline V gene has CDR1 SGHRS and CDR2 YFSETQ. The CDR3 DNA is TGCGCCAGCAGCTTCGGACAGGGCCTAACCTACGAGCAGTACTTC. Amino acids: CASSFGQGLTYEQYF.

This clonotype turned up a few times. The chain is built from TRBV24-1 and TRBJ2-3; TRBD1 matches at 8 bases. Losses at the gene ends were 6 bases for V and 0 bases for J; bases not matched to a gene: 4. The CDR3 runs 15 residues. Germline V gene data show CDR1 as KGHDR and CDR2 as SFDVKD. The CDR3 nucleotides read TGTGCCACCAGTTCAGGGGGCTTCAGCACAGATACGCAGTATTTT. This sequence encodes CATSSGGFSTDTQYF.

This clonotype was recorded a few times. V gene TRBV28 combines with J gene TRBJ1-1; D gene unclear. The CDR3 has 15 amino acids. The V gene lost 2 bases and the J gene lost 0 bases, with 10 bases spanning the gap. Looked up from germline, CDR1 is MDHEN and CDR2 is SYDVKM. CDR3 amino acids: CASSLGGNMNTEAFF. DNA of the CDR3: TGTGCCAGCAGTTTAGGTGGTAACATGAACACTGAAGCTTTCTTT.

CDR3 loop: CSASFNEQFF. In DNA, the CDR3 is TGCAGTGCTAGTTTTAATGAGCAGTTCTTC. The chain combines TRBV20-1 with TRBJ2-1; D unclear. The germline gives CDR1 DFQATT, CDR2 SNEGSKA (reference sequence). The V and J ends lost 3 bases and 7 bases respectively, with 4 bases between them. The CDR3 spans 10 residues.

Ten or more counts support this clonotype. The chain combines TRBV5-1 with TRBJ2-7; a weak D match, TRBD2 (5 bases). This CDR3 region has 14 residues. Germline V gene sequence: CDR1 SGHRS, CDR2 YFSETQ. V was pared by 2 bases and J by 0 bases, with 9 bases between. The CDR3 sequence is CASSFGVSSYEQYF. For the CDR3, the DNA is TGCGCCAGCAGCTTCGGGGTGAGCTCCTACGAGCAGTACTTC. The full variable domain, rest sourced from reference TRBV5-1 and TRBJ2-7, is KAGVTQTPRYLIKTRGQQVTLSCSPISGHRSVSWYQQTPGQGLQFLFEYFSETQRNKGNFPGRFSGRQFSNSRSEMNVSTLELGDSALYLCASSFGVSSYEQYFGPGTRLTVT.

This clonotype was recorded a few times. The J gene is TRBJ2-5, the V gene TRBV20-1; TRBD1 matches 8 bases. J gave up 1 base and V 2 bases, and 9 bases lay outside the gene matches. Germline V gene lookup returns CDR1 DFQATT and CDR2 SNEGSKA (reference sequence). The CDR3 has 16 amino acids. The CDR3 here is CSARLDRGYSQETQYF. CDR3 bases: TGCAGTGCTAGACTCGACAGGGGCTATAGCCAAGAGACCCAGTACTTC.

This clonotype appeared many times. The rearrangement links TRBV15 to TRBJ2-7; 10 bases fit TRBD1. This CDR3 comprises 14 residues. Germline lookup yields CDR1 LNHNV and CDR2 YYDKDF (reference sequence). V shed 3 bases, J shed 4 bases, and the junction held 3 bases outside the gene matches. The CDR3 is CATSRDRGKYEQYF. The DNA of the CDR3 is TGTGCCACCAGCAGGGACAGGGGGAAGTACGAGCAGTACTTC.